These T cell receptor beta chains were read from a single sample in a study of CD8 T cells in Susac syndrome. MiXCR was run by TCRdb on the immunoSEQ multiplex PCR reads, yielding one entry per CDR3 protein. The sample includes around 280,000 distinct CDR3 sequences, more than 75% of them seen just once. The material sequenced was CD8+ T cells from PBMCs. These receptor sequences come from a human donor with multiple sclerosis. Each CDR3 is given with its conserved first and last residue. The D gene is left open where the match is weak. For some rows the clone size is stated as once, few or many, or as a class when expanded; others skip it.

- TRBJ1-3 - TRBV9 CASSPRWDTIYF TGTGCCAGCAGCCCCAGGTGGGACACCATATATTTT
- TRBJ1-1 - TRBV6-2/TRBV6-3 CASSWARLNTEAFF TGTGCCAGCAGTTGGGCACGGCTGAACACTGAAGCTTTCTTT
- TRBJ2-3 TRBD2 TRBV3-1 CASSQDGGLATTDTQYF TGTGCCAGCAGCCAAGATGGGGGACTAGCAACCACAGATACGCAGTATTTT
- TRBJ1-2 - TRBV28 CASSFGGDADYGYTF TGTGCCAGCAGTTTTGGCGGGGACGCGGACTATGGCTACACCTTC
once TRBJ2-5 TRBD2 TRBV7-8 CASSLVSGTQETQYF TGTGCCAGCAGCTTAGTTAGCGGGACCCAAGAGACCCAGTACTTC
- TRBJ1-2 TRBD1 TRBV28 CASSSSGGTYGYTF TGTGCCAGCAGTTCATCAGGGGGGACTTATGGCTACACCTTC
few TRBJ2-7 - TRBV20-1 CSARAGSYEQYF TGCAGTGCTAGGGCCGGCTCCTACGAGCAGTACTTC
- TRBJ2-5 - TRBV27 CASGVTFETQYF TGTGCCAGCGGGGTGACATTTGAGACCCAGTACTTC
- TRBJ2-5 - TRBV7-2 CASSSPDQVGETQYF TGTGCCAGCAGTTCCCCGGACCAGGTCGGAGAGACCCAGTACTTC
- TRBJ2-3 TRBD2 TRBV7-9 CAGPPRAGGSSTDTQYF TGTGCCGGACCTCCTCGCGCGGGAGGGTCTAGCACAGATACGCAGTATTTT